This TCR beta chain is from a study of T cells in Graves' hyperthyroidism and ophthalmopathy. This clonotype was counted a few times. Its antigen is not known. Study-level points and caveats: Model output signaled ophthalmopathy a median around 6.9 months ahead of onset.

It was RNA transcripts that yielded the amplified TCR beta CDR3 regions. TCR CDR3 regions were first amplified by RT-PCR with HTBI primers. MiXCR, applied by TCRdb to the multiplex PCR reads, yields one record per CDR3 protein. The sample has nearly 750,000 distinct CDR3 sequences, roughly a third seen once. The specimen sequenced was blood. The sequence derives from a woman in her 40s with Graves' hyperthyroidism.

The CDR3 protein is CASRPTSENTGELFF. The CDR3 region has the DNA TGTGCCAGCAGACCGACTAGCGAGAACACCGGGGAGCTGTTTTTT. The V gene is TRBV13, the J gene TRBJ2-2; TRBD2 agrees at 8 bases. In germline, CDR1 is PRHDT, CDR2 FYEKMQ (reference sequence). The CDR3 covers 15 residues. The V segment lost 6 bases and the J segment 1 base; nucleotides outside the gene matches: 4.